These 4 T cell receptor beta chains were sequenced from one sample in a study of technical replicates of blood from a handful of donors. TCRdb's table, derived via immunoSEQ multiplex PCR, lists solely in-frame clones and lacks some. The sample gives tens of thousands of clones, 80% to 95% of which show up once; 0.25% to 0.35% is in the top ten. The material sequenced was T cells isolated from PBMCs. These receptors came from a human donor in good health.

The V gene is TRBV6-5, the J gene TRBJ2-2; D is unresolved. The germline gives CDR1 MNHEY, CDR2 SVGAGI. The CDR3 has 15 residues. Trimming left V 5 bases short and J 5 bases short, with 15 bases between. In nucleotides, the CDR3 is TGTGCCAGCAGTCGGAAGGTAGCTGGGACCGGGGAGCTGTTTTTT. Translation gives CASSRKVAGTGELFF.

CDR3 region: CASSLTSVSLETQYF. CDR3 coding DNA: TGTGCCAGCAGTTTGACTAGCGTGTCCTTAGAGACCCAGTACTTC. The chain recombines TRBV27 with TRBJ2-5; 8 bases match TRBD2. CDR1 is MNHEY and CDR2 is SMNVEV in the germline V gene (reference sequence). Unmatched junction bases numbered 7, after V lost 3 bases and J lost 4 bases. The CDR3 consists of 15 residues.

This clone was observed a single time. This rearrangement joins TRBV27 to TRBJ2-4; 11 bases agree with TRBD1. The CDR3 contains 14 residues. From germline, CDR1 is MNHEY and CDR2 SMNVEV (reference sequence). The V segment lost 3 bases and the J segment 7 bases; nucleotides outside the gene matches: 2. The DNA of the CDR3 is TGTGCCAGCAGTTTCCGGGACAGGGGGAACATTCAGTACTTC. Protein product: CASSFRDRGNIQYF.

The V and J genes are TRBV4-1 and TRBJ2-1; D may be TRBD2 (6 bases). Trimming took off 4 bases at V and 9 bases at J, with 13 bases between the two ends. The V gene's germline CDR1 is MGHRA and CDR2 YSYEKL. The CDR3 is 13 residues long. The CDR3 DNA reads TGCGCCAGCAGCCCCCACGGAGGGGCTGAGCAGTTCTTC. It yields the protein CASSPHGGAEQFF.